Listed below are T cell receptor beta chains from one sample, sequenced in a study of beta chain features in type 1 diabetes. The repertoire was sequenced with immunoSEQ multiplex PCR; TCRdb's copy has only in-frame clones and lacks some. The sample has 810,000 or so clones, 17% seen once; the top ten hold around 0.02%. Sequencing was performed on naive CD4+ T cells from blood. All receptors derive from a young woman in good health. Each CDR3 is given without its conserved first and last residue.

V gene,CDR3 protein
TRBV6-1,ASSPNQWMTEKLF
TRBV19,ASSIGARTLNTEAF
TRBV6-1,ATPSPSGEQY
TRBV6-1,ASRSGRRPYEQY
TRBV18,ASSPYREETQY
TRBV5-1,ASSLVGLAGSSYNEQF
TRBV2,ASSGLGGRGGYT
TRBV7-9,ASSPMPPTGELF
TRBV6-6,ASSYAGGPPHYGYT
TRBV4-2,ASSPRGLSYNEQF
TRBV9,ASSVESRANEQF
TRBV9,ASSVESDRAINEQF
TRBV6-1,ASSDYKNQPQH
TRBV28,ASSVPGQLMNTEAF
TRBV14,ASSQEPTEKQY